The rows below give T cell receptor beta chains drawn from one sample of a study of blood T cell repertoires in COVID-19. Clones were sequenced by immunoSEQ multiplex PCR, and TCRdb holds only the in-frame ones, with some missing. The sample lists some 48,000 clones, about nine tenths occurring once. The specimen was peripheral blood. The receptors stem from an elderly woman with COVID-19, enrolled during active disease. The CDR3 runs from the conserved cysteine through the conserved F or W. The order of the fields is V gene, clone size, J gene, D gene, CDR3 protein, CDR3 DNA. A D gene is named only where the DNA matches it firmly. Size values are once, few and many counts, or a class for expanded clones, and some rows have none.

>TRBV4-1|NA|TRBJ1-2|NA
CASSHTDKFGYTF
TGCGCCAGCAGCCATACCGACAAATTTGGCTACACCTTC
>TRBV5-4|NA|TRBJ2-3|NA
CASSLLTDTQYF
TGTGCCAGCAGCTTGCTAACAGATACGCAGTATTTT
>TRBV5-1|NA|TRBJ2-3|TRBD2
CASSFRDYTDTQYF
TGCGCCAGCAGCTTCCGGGACTACACAGATACGCAGTATTTT
>TRBV11-1|NA|TRBJ2-4|TRBD1
CASTSTGTGNIQYF
TGTGCCAGCACATCTACCGGGACAGGAAACATTCAGTACTTC
>TRBV6-6|NA|TRBJ2-7|TRBD2
CASSSPGLKTYEQYF
TGTGCCAGCAGTTCTCCGGGACTAAAGACCTACGAGCAGTACTTC
>TRBV9|NA|TRBJ1-2|TRBD1
CASSVGAGGAIYGYTF
TGTGCCAGCAGCGTAGGGGCAGGGGGCGCGATCTATGGCTACACCTTC
>TRBV5-5|NA|TRBJ2-2|NA
CASSLGAGGELFF
TGTGCCAGCAGCTTGGGGGCAGGCGGGGAGCTGTTTTTT
>TRBV28|NA|TRBJ2-7|TRBD2
CASSFTAGASYEQYF
TGTGCCAGCAGTTTTACAGCGGGAGCCTCCTACGAGCAGTACTTC
>TRBV27|few|TRBJ1-1|TRBD1
CASRGTGKGSAEAFF
TGTGCCAGCAGGGGGACAGGGAAGGGTTCGGCTGAAGCTTTCTTT
>TRBV2|once|TRBJ2-7|NA
CASSGPLTYEQYF
TGTGCCAGCAGTGGTCCCCTTACCTACGAGCAGTACTTC
>TRBV6-5|NA|TRBJ2-7|TRBD2
CASRKGGTSSYEQYF
TGTGCCAGCAGGAAGGGTGGGACTAGCTCCTACGAGCAGTACTTC
>TRBV6-5|once|TRBJ1-1|TRBD1
CASSSDRYPMNTEAFF
TGTGCCAGCAGTTCGGACAGGTATCCTATGAACACTGAAGCTTTCTTT
>TRBV6-5|NA|TRBJ2-1|NA
CASRKTGPSYNEQFF
TGTGCCAGCAGAAAAACAGGGCCCTCCTACAATGAGCAGTTCTTC
>TRBV28|NA|TRBJ1-2|NA
CASSLSGPSSAGGYTF
TGTGCCAGCAGTTTAAGTGGGCCTTCCTCAGCGGGCGGCTACACCTTC
>TRBV9|NA|TRBJ1-1|NA
CASSAQRDTEAFF
TGTGCCAGCAGCGCCCAGAGGGACACTGAAGCTTTCTTT
>TRBV5-1|once|TRBJ1-1|NA
CASSLTVNTEAFF
TGCGCCAGCAGCTTGACAGTGAACACTGAAGCTTTCTTT
>TRBV5-1|NA|TRBJ2-7|NA
CASSLLDKNYEQYF
TGCGCCAGCAGCTTGCTCGACAAAAACTACGAGCAGTACTTC
>TRBV3-1/TRBV3-2|once|TRBJ2-1|TRBD2
CASSQLAGVRNEQFF
TGTGCCAGCAGCCAGCTAGCGGGAGTAAGGAATGAGCAGTTCTTC
>TRBV4-1|once|TRBJ2-3|TRBD2
CASSPQLAGGRDTQYF
TGCGCCAGCAGCCCCCAACTAGCGGGGGGGCGAGATACGCAGTATTTT
>TRBV6-5|NA|TRBJ1-2|NA
CASSSFSSGANYGYTF
TGTGCCAGCAGTTCCTTCTCGTCAGGGGCCAACTATGGCTACACCTTC
>TRBV4-2|NA|TRBJ2-1|NA
CASSQDFTGRGEQFF
TGTGCCAGCAGCCAAGATTTTACCGGTCGGGGGGAGCAGTTCTTC
>TRBV19|NA|TRBJ1-5|NA
CASSIGGASQPQHF
TGTGCCAGTAGTATCGGTGGGGCAAGTCAGCCCCAGCATTTT
>TRBV6-5|NA|TRBJ2-5|TRBD1
CASTNRGLGETQYF
TGTGCCAGCACAAACAGGGGGCTCGGAGAGACCCAGTACTTC
>TRBV5-1|NA|TRBJ1-6|TRBD1
CASSLSGQGARNSPLHF
TGCGCCAGCAGCTTATCCGGACAGGGGGCGCGGAATTCACCCCTCCACTTT
>TRBV7-9|NA|TRBJ1-1|NA
CASSLEHLNTEAFF
TGTGCCAGCAGCTTAGAACATTTGAACACTGAAGCTTTCTTT
>TRBV6-6|once|TRBJ2-7|TRBD1
CASSYQGTGGTYEQYF
TGTGCCAGCAGTTACCAGGGGACAGGGGGGACCTACGAGCAGTACTTC
>TRBV12-5|NA|TRBJ2-7|NA
CASGSFSHSDEQYF
TGTGCTAGTGGTTCCTTCTCCCATTCGGACGAGCAGTACTTC
>TRBV15|few|TRBJ1-2|NA
CATSTRQSGVSYTF
TGTGCCACCAGCACCCGACAGAGTGGGGTTAGCTACACCTTC
>TRBV5-1|few|TRBJ2-5|TRBD2
CASSGLAGAQRETQYF
TGCGCCAGCAGCGGTCTAGCGGGGGCCCAACGGGAGACCCAGTACTTC
>TRBV18|NA|TRBJ1-1|NA
CASSHFPRQANTEAFF
TGTGCCAGCTCCCACTTCCCCCGACAGGCTAACACTGAAGCTTTCTTT
>TRBV25-1|NA|TRBJ1-2|NA
CASSVYRNYGYTF
TGTGCCAGCAGTGTCTACAGGAACTATGGCTACACCTTC
>TRBV6-5|NA|TRBJ1-1|NA
CASSYEGVSTEAFF
TGTGCCAGCAGTTACGAGGGGGTGAGCACTGAAGCTTTCTTT
>TRBV5-1|few|TRBJ2-2|NA
CASSATQGTGELFF
TGCGCCAGCAGCGCGACACAGGGTACCGGGGAGCTGTTTTTT
>TRBV4-2|NA|TRBJ2-7|TRBD1
CASSQDFGAGGFYEQYF
TGTGCCAGCAGCCAAGATTTCGGGGCAGGGGGCTTCTACGAGCAGTACTTC
>TRBV11-2|NA|TRBJ1-1|NA
CASTPDRTATEAFF
TGTGCCAGCACCCCAGACAGGACAGCCACTGAAGCTTTCTTT